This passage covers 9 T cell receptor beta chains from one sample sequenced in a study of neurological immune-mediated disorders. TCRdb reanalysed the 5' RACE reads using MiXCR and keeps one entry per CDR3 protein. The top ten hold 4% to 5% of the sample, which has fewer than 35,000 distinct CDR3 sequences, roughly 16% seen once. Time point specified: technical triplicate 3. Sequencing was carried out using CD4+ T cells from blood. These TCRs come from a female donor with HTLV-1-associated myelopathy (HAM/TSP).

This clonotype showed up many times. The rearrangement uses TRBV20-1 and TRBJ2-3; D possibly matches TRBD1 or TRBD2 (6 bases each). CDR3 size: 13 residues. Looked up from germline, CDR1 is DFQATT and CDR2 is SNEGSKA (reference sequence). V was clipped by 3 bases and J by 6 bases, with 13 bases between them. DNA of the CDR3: TGCAGTGCTAGTGTCGGGGGCCGGGATACGCAGTATTTT. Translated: CSASVGGRDTQYF.

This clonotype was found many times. The CDR3: CASSRQGASTDTQYF. The DNA of the CDR3 is TGTGCCAGCAGTCGACAGGGGGCGAGCACAGATACGCAGTATTTT. The gene calls are TRBV28 and TRBJ2-3; 10 bases are shared with TRBD1. V lost 5 bases, J lost 0 bases, and 2 bases stayed unmatched. There are 15 residues in the CDR3. CDR1 is MDHEN and CDR2 is SYDVKM in the germline V gene.

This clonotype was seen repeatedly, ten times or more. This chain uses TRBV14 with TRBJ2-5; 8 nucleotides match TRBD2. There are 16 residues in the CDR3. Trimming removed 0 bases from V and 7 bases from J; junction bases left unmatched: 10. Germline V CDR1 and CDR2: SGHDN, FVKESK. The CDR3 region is CASSQDLLAAIGTQYF. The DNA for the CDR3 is TGTGCCAGCAGCCAAGATCTACTAGCGGCTATAGGGACCCAGTACTTC.

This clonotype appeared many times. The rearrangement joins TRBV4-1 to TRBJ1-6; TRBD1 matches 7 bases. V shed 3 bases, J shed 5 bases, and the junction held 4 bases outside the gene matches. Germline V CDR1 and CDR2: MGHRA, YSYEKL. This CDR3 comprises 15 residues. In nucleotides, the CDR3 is TGCGCCAGCAGCCAGCAGGGACAGAATAATTCACCCCTCCACTTT. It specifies CASSQQGQNNSPLHF.

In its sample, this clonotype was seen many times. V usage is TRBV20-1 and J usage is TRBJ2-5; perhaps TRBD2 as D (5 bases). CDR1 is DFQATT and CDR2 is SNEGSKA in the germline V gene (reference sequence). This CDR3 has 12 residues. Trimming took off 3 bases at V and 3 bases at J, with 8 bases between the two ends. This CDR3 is CSARPREETQYF. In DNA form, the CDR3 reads TGCAGTGCTAGGCCGCGGGAAGAGACCCAGTACTTC.

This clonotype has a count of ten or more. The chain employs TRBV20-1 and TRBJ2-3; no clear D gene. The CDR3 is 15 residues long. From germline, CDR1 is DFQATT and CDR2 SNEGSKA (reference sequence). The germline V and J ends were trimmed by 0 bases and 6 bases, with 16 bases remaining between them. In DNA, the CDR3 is TGCAGTGCTAGAGAATGGTCGTCAGCATCGGATACGCAGTATTTT. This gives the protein CSAREWSSASDTQYF.

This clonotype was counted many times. The CDR3 spells CASSPDRLNRNEQFF. The CDR3 DNA reads TGCGCCAGCAGCCCTGACAGGCTTAACCGGAATGAGCAGTTCTTC. The chain joins TRBV5-1 to TRBJ2-1; tentative D call: TRBD1 (6 bases). Trimming shortened V by 4 bases and J by 7 bases, and 18 bases separated the two germline ends. From germline, CDR1 is SGHRS and CDR2 YFSETQ. The CDR3 extends over 15 amino acids.

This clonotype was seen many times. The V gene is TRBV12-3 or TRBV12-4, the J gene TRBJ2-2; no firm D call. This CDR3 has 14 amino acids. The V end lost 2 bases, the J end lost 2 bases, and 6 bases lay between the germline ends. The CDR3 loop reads CASSLRINTGELFF. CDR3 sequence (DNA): TGTGCCAGCAGTTTACGGATTAACACCGGGGAGCTGTTTTTT.

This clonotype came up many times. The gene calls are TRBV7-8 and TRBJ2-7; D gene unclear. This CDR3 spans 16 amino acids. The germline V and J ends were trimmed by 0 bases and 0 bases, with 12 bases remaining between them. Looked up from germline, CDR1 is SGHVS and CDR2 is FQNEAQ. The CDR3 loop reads CASSLALWASSYEQYF. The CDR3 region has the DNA TGTGCCAGCAGCTTAGCGCTCTGGGCAAGCTCCTACGAGCAGTACTTC.